This T cell receptor beta chain comes out of a study of blood T cell repertoires in COVID-19. Trimming pared 11 bases from V and 4 bases from J, leaving 14 bases between. The CDR3 is 12 residues long. Germline V lookup: CDR1 MDHEN, CDR2 SYDVKM. This clone was seen once. Measured with immunoSEQ multiplex PCR; TCRdb has only the in-frame clones, and not every one. This sample yields some 300,000 clones, of which 70% to 90% are seen a single time; 6.9% belongs to the top ten. The clonotype was recovered from a woman younger than 45 who had recovered from COVID-19. The specimen sequenced was peripheral blood. The genes are TRBV28 and TRBJ1-2; D not certain. The DNA for the CDR3 is TGTGCCTCCAATGGCGGCGCCTATGGCTACACCTTC. It encodes CASNGGAYGYTF.